Here is one T cell receptor beta chain with its context. Its specific antigen is unknown. Per-base qualities were not stored, and no clone one base away is much larger. V was cut back by 4 bases and J by 0 bases, leaving a gap of 8 bases between them. CDR1 and CDR2, per the germline V gene, are MGHRA and YSYEKL. The CDR3 sequence holds 14 residues, the cysteine and phenylalanine included. Of all the DNA, just the CDR3 is kept, 42 bases in frame from base 1. This specimen comes from a study of blood T cell repertoires in COVID-19 (dated by TCRdb to 2019 to 2021). Regarding the complete study: Collaborator samples came from the United States, Italy and Spain and covered acute and convalescent phases of COVID-19. The material from the prospective study consisted of cDNA or gDNA derived from T cells, B-cell-depleted T cells, or PBMCs. Subjects who had been exposed to COVID-19, were actively infected with it, or had recovered from it provided the deeply sampled blood TCRbeta repertoires that made up the dataset. The repertoires were released in a freely available public database intended as a resource for research on the immune response to SARS-CoV-2. Samples came from the ongoing ImmuneRACE study (first 160 participants) plus 1,254 subjects from 6 global collaborators. The sample metadata nearly always contained a de-identified subject ID, COVID-19 status, age in years and sex. Where available, HLA class I and class II types were obtained from metadata supplied by the sample provider rather than from assay-based typing. What the study reported, not specific to this receptor: The quantity of clinical and demographic metadata differed by source and by participant and was supplied without curation.

A second Seattle source provided samples from volunteer blood donors who had recovered from COVID-19. Each collaborating institution followed its own protocols to collect whole blood in K2EDTA tubes. Collaborator samples were shipped for TCRbeta analysis as frozen whole blood, isolated PBMCs, or DNA extracted from either sample type. TCRbeta CDR3 regions were amplified from genomic DNA by means of the immunoSEQ Assay, a bias-controlled multiplex PCR. The paper's processing steps were these. The number of nucleated cells in each sample was estimated from the amplification of reference gene primers within the assay. Sequence reads were collapsed and filtered to measure the absolute abundance of every unique TCRbeta CDR3 rearrangement. For each sample, productive Simpson clonality was calculated by taking the square root of Simpson's diversity index across productive rearrangements. Drawn from immuneACCESS, this table holds only the in-frame rearrangements with V and J called that TCRdb kept. Clones are partly lost; checked studies trace under half to an unresolved V gene and leave the rest unexplained. V and J calls and clone size come straight from that table; D and trimming were deduced from the DNA. The sample includes approximately 200,000 clones, with approximately 84% observed a single time. The ten largest clonotypes hold 2.9% of the sample.

The rearranged chain carries TRBV4-1 and TRBJ2-3; a tentative D match to TRBD2 spans 5 bases. The clonotype was recovered from a man aged 45-65 years who had recovered from COVID-19. The sample taken for sequencing was peripheral blood. The CDR3 reads CASSPGMSTDTQYF. The sequence in DNA is TGCGCCAGCAGCCCCGGGATGAGCACAGATACGCAGTATTTT.